Listed below are T cell receptor beta chains from one sample, sequenced in a study of T cell responses to AZD1222 COVID-19 vaccine. Here immunoSEQ multiplex PCR was the method, and the copy in TCRdb shows in-frame clones only, minus some. The top ten hold approximately 5.6% of the sample, which has about 89,000 clones, more than 70% seen once. Sequenced material: peripheral blood, taken 28 days after the second AZD1222 dose. The receptors stem from an adult who received the AZD1222 COVID-19 vaccine. CDR3s include the opening cysteine and the closing phenylalanine or tryptophan. Each record gives: CDR3 length, D gene, clone size, V gene, J gene, CDR3 protein, CDR3 DNA. A D gene is named only where the DNA matches it firmly. Size is stated for part of the rows, as once, few or many counts, or as a class when the clone is expanded.

length: 17
D: -
size: -
V: TRBV7-2
J: TRBJ1-5
CDR3: CASSLSVWGYSNQPQHF
DNA: TGTGCCAGCAGCTTATCGGTATGGGGTTATAGCAATCAGCCCCAGCATTTT

length: 11
D: -
size: -
V: TRBV6-5
J: TRBJ2-7
CDR3: CASVGRREQYF
DNA: TGTGCCAGCGTAGGCCGGCGAGAGCAGTACTTC

length: 12
D: -
size: -
V: TRBV12-3/TRBV12-4
J: TRBJ2-1
CDR3: CASSEGVNEQFF
DNA: TGTGCCAGCAGCGAAGGGGTCAATGAGCAGTTCTTC

length: 17
D: -
size: -
V: TRBV7-8
J: TRBJ1-3
CDR3: CASSPLMTVFSGNTIYF
DNA: TGTGCCAGCAGCCCTTTAATGACCGTCTTCTCTGGAAACACCATATATTTT

length: 13
D: -
size: -
V: TRBV6-5
J: TRBJ2-5
CDR3: CASSRGFGETQYF
DNA: TGTGCCAGCAGCCGGGGCTTTGGGGAGACCCAGTACTTC

length: 16
D: -
size: -
V: TRBV7-2
J: TRBJ2-1
CDR3: CASSPEGQIFYNEQFF
DNA: TGTGCCAGCAGCCCGGAGGGACAGATCTTCTACAATGAGCAGTTCTTC

length: 12
D: TRBD1
size: -
V: TRBV29-1
J: TRBJ2-3
CDR3: CSVRGQADTQYF
DNA: TGCAGCGTCAGGGGGCAGGCAGATACGCAGTATTTT

length: 16
D: TRBD2
size: -
V: TRBV11-2
J: TRBJ2-3
CDR3: CASSPNSAGGADTQYF
DNA: TGTGCCAGCAGCCCCAATTCCGCGGGAGGGGCAGATACGCAGTATTTT

length: 15
D: -
size: many
V: TRBV7-9
J: TRBJ2-7
CDR3: CASSLGGRRAYEQYF
DNA: TGTGCCAGCAGCTTAGGGGGTAGGAGGGCCTACGAGCAGTACTTC

length: 14
D: -
size: -
V: TRBV7-3
J: TRBJ2-3
CDR3: CASSLGLAGDTQYF
DNA: TGTGCCAGCAGCTTAGGTCTAGCTGGAGATACGCAGTATTTT

length: 14
D: -
size: -
V: TRBV5-5
J: TRBJ2-7
CDR3: CASSPGQIAYEQYF
DNA: TGTGCCAGCAGCCCAGGACAGATAGCCTACGAGCAGTACTTC

length: 13
D: -
size: -
V: TRBV28
J: TRBJ1-2
CDR3: CASSPGHNYGYTF
DNA: TGTGCCAGCAGCCCGGGACACAACTATGGCTACACCTTC

length: 14
D: -
size: -
V: TRBV19
J: TRBJ2-7
CDR3: CASSAGMGTYEQYF
DNA: TGTGCCAGTAGTGCGGGAATGGGGACCTACGAGCAGTACTTC

length: 18
D: -
size: -
V: TRBV4-3
J: TRBJ1-6
CDR3: CASSQGSGPSSYNSPLHF
DNA: TGCGCCAGCAGCCAAGGGTCAGGGCCCAGCTCCTATAATTCACCCCTCCACTTT

length: 15
D: -
size: -
V: TRBV10-3
J: TRBJ2-1
CDR3: CAISEGEYEGHEQFF
DNA: TGTGCCATCAGTGAAGGAGAATATGAAGGTCATGAGCAGTTCTTC

length: 13
D: -
size: -
V: TRBV10-1
J: TRBJ2-7
CDR3: CASSDLNSYEQYF
DNA: TGCGCCAGCAGTGATCTGAACTCCTACGAGCAGTACTTC

length: 15
D: TRBD2
size: -
V: TRBV27
J: TRBJ2-5
CDR3: CASSLSASGRETQYF
DNA: TGTGCCAGCAGTTTATCGGCTAGCGGGAGAGAGACCCAGTACTTC

length: 13
D: -
size: -
V: TRBV29-1
J: TRBJ1-1
CDR3: CSVGRQQNTEAFF
DNA: TGCAGCGTTGGCCGGCAGCAGAACACTGAAGCTTTCTTT

length: 14
D: -
size: -
V: TRBV9
J: TRBJ2-5
CDR3: CASSPNTGRETQYF
DNA: TGTGCCAGCAGCCCAAATACAGGGCGGGAGACCCAGTACTTC

length: 13
D: -
size: -
V: TRBV28
J: TRBJ2-5
CDR3: CASSSPGQVSMDF
DNA: TGTGCCAGCAGCTCCCCTGGGCAGGTTTCTATGGACTTC

length: 14
D: -
size: -
V: TRBV28
J: TRBJ2-5
CDR3: CASSSSGAQGTQYF
DNA: TGTGCCAGCAGTTCCTCCGGGGCGCAGGGGACCCAGTACTTC

length: 18
D: TRBD2
size: -
V: TRBV23-1
J: TRBJ2-1
CDR3: CASSQSKHSGRVGNEQFF
DNA: TGCGCCAGCAGTCAATCAAAACATAGCGGGAGGGTTGGCAATGAGCAGTTCTTC

length: 13
D: -
size: few
V: TRBV2
J: TRBJ1-2
CDR3: CASRGAGHYGYTF
DNA: TGTGCCAGCCGTGGTGCAGGGCACTATGGCTACACCTTC

length: 15
D: TRBD2
size: -
V: TRBV27
J: TRBJ2-1
CDR3: CASSLVGGEYNEQFF
DNA: TGTGCCAGCAGTTTAGTGGGGGGGGAATACAATGAGCAGTTCTTC

length: 15
D: -
size: few
V: TRBV7-7
J: TRBJ2-1
CDR3: CASSLRLGSYNEQFF
DNA: TGTGCTAGCAGCCTGCGACTGGGCTCCTACAATGAGCAGTTCTTC

length: 14
D: -
size: -
V: TRBV5-1
J: TRBJ1-2
CDR3: CASSLDGKNYGYTF
DNA: TGCGCCAGCAGCTTGGACGGAAAAAACTATGGCTACACCTTC

length: 17
D: -
size: -
V: TRBV15
J: TRBJ1-6
CDR3: CATSRDPGDLTVGALHF
DNA: TGTGCCACCAGCAGAGATCCGGGGGACCTCACGGTTGGGGCCCTCCACTTT

length: 13
D: -
size: -
V: TRBV18
J: TRBJ1-5
CDR3: CASSPGENQPQHF
DNA: TGTGCCAGCTCACCAGGGGAGAATCAGCCCCAGCATTTT

length: 13
D: -
size: -
V: TRBV5-6
J: TRBJ2-7
CDR3: CASSLGAAYEQYF
DNA: TGTGCCAGCAGCTTGGGGGCCGCCTACGAGCAGTACTTC

length: 12
D: -
size: once
V: TRBV18
J: TRBJ2-7
CDR3: CASSWGSYEQYF
DNA: TGTGCCAGCTCCTGGGGGTCCTACGAGCAGTACTTC

length: 14
D: -
size: -
V: TRBV11-2
J: TRBJ1-2
CDR3: CASSLTGGNYGYTF
DNA: TGTGCCAGCAGCTTAACAGGCGGGAACTATGGCTACACCTTC

length: 15
D: -
size: -
V: TRBV9
J: TRBJ2-2
CDR3: CASSVASQSTGELFF
DNA: TGTGCCAGCAGCGTAGCATCTCAGTCCACCGGGGAGCTGTTTTTT

length: 15
D: TRBD1
size: once
V: TRBV5-1
J: TRBJ2-3
CDR3: CASSLPGQGGDTQYF
DNA: TGCGCCAGCAGCTTGCCCGGACAGGGGGGAGATACGCAGTATTTT

length: 14
D: TRBD1
size: -
V: TRBV6-5
J: TRBJ1-4
CDR3: CAPGGEETNEKLFF
DNA: TGTGCCCCAGGGGGCGAGGAAACTAATGAAAAACTGTTTTTT

length: 14
D: TRBD1
size: -
V: TRBV28
J: TRBJ2-7
CDR3: CASSGDRGLYEQYF
DNA: TGTGCCAGCAGTGGGGACAGGGGGCTCTACGAGCAGTACTTC

length: 15
D: -
size: -
V: TRBV3-1/TRBV3-2
J: TRBJ1-2
CDR3: CASSQNVQSLYGYTF
DNA: TGTGCCAGCAGCCAGAATGTGCAAAGCCTCTATGGCTACACCTTC

length: 12
D: -
size: -
V: TRBV12-3/TRBV12-4
J: TRBJ1-5
CDR3: CASRPGGQPQHF
DNA: TGTGCCAGCAGACCCGGCGGACAGCCCCAGCATTTT

length: 15
D: TRBD2
size: -
V: TRBV11-2
J: TRBJ2-1
CDR3: CASSLVLAGGNEQFF
DNA: TGTGCCAGCAGCTTAGTTCTAGCGGGGGGCAATGAGCAGTTCTTC

length: 15
D: -
size: -
V: TRBV3-1/TRBV3-2
J: TRBJ1-4
CDR3: CASSFPGTLGEKLFF
DNA: TGTGCCAGCAGCTTTCCCGGGACGCTGGGGGAAAAACTGTTTTTT

length: 15
D: TRBD1
size: -
V: TRBV5-1
J: TRBJ2-1
CDR3: CASSWERTGGNEQFF
DNA: TGCGCCAGCAGCTGGGAAAGGACAGGAGGCAATGAGCAGTTCTTC

length: 19
D: TRBD1
size: -
V: TRBV19
J: TRBJ1-5
CDR3: CASSQIGQGSRNSNQPQHF
DNA: TGTGCCAGTAGCCAAATTGGACAGGGATCCCGCAATAGCAATCAGCCCCAGCATTTT

length: 13
D: -
size: -
V: TRBV30
J: TRBJ1-5
CDR3: CAWSTTGNQPQHF
DNA: TGTGCCTGGAGTACAACAGGGAATCAGCCCCAGCATTTT

length: 12
D: TRBD1
size: once
V: TRBV5-5
J: TRBJ2-7
CDR3: CASSRDSYEQYF
DNA: TGTGCCAGCAGCCGGGACAGCTACGAGCAGTACTTC

length: 11
D: -
size: -
V: TRBV20-1
J: TRBJ1-2
CDR3: CSAPKGGGYTF
DNA: TGCAGTGCGCCAAAGGGAGGCGGCTACACCTTC

length: 16
D: -
size: few
V: TRBV7-9
J: TRBJ2-5
CDR3: CASSLEARGFAETQYF
DNA: TGTGCCAGCAGCTTAGAAGCTAGGGGTTTCGCAGAGACCCAGTACTTC

length: 14
D: -
size: few
V: TRBV27
J: TRBJ2-7
CDR3: CASSVRPETYEQYF
DNA: TGTGCCAGCAGTGTAAGACCGGAAACCTACGAGCAGTACTTC

length: 15
D: -
size: -
V: TRBV6-5
J: TRBJ2-7
CDR3: CASSYSRGRVYEQYF
DNA: TGTGCCAGCAGTTACTCGCGGGGGCGCGTCTACGAGCAGTACTTC

length: 17
D: TRBD1
size: -
V: TRBV20-1
J: TRBJ1-5
CDR3: CSASWTGGEYSNQPQHF
DNA: TGCAGTGCGAGTTGGACAGGGGGGGAATATAGCAATCAGCCCCAGCATTTT

length: 14
D: -
size: -
V: TRBV6-5
J: TRBJ1-2
CDR3: CASSLNRRGLGYTF
DNA: TGTGCCAGCAGTCTAAATAGGCGGGGACTTGGCTACACCTTC

length: 15
D: -
size: -
V: TRBV10-2
J: TRBJ1-3
CDR3: CASSGGSDPGNTIYF
DNA: TGCGCCAGCAGTGGGGGGTCGGACCCTGGAAACACCATATATTTT